One T cell receptor beta chain is described in this entry. Symptom resolution, clearance, or two negative PCRs marked donors in Cohort 3 as recovered. The data stem from a study of blood T cell repertoires in COVID-19. Study-level background: Nucleic acid was either cDNA or gDNA, and it came from T cells, B-cell-depleted T cells, or PBMCs.

Under the authors' procedure: Reference gene primer amplification yielded estimated nucleated cell counts. Sequencing was performed with immunoSEQ multiplex PCR; in TCRdb, only in-frame clones are kept and a portion is missing. The V and J calls and clone size are taken from that table; D and trimming were inferred from the DNA. Among 330,000 or so clones listed, over 80% were seen once. V was cut by 0 bases and J by 5 bases, with 26 bases left in between. The length of the CDR3 is 20 residues. Germline lookup yields CDR1 KGHSH and CDR2 LQKENI. This sequence originates from a man aged 30 to 39 who had recovered from COVID-19. The rearrangement uses TRBV18 and TRBJ2-1; D might be TRBD1 (6 bases). Sequencing was performed on PBMCs or T cells enriched from blood (not recorded which). This chain's CDR3 is CASSPPQGSTRGVGHNEQFF. CDR3 sequence (DNA): TGTGCCAGCTCACCACCTCAGGGGTCAACCCGAGGTGTGGGGCACAATGAGCAGTTCTTC.